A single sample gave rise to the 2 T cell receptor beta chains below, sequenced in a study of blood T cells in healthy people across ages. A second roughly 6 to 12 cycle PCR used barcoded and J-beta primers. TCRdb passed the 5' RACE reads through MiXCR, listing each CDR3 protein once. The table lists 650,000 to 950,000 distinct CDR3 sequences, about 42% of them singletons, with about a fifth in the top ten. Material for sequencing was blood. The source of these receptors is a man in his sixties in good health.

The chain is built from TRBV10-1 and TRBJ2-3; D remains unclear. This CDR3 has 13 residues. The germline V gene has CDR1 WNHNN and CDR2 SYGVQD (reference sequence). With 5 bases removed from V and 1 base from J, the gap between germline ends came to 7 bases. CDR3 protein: CASSKAGTDTQYF. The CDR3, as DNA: TGCGCCAGCAGTAAAGCAGGCACAGATACGCAGTATTTT.

The CDR3 spells CASATSDSNGYTF. CDR3 bases: TGTGCTAGTGCTACGTCGGACAGTAATGGCTACACCTTC. The V call is TRBV12-5, the J call TRBJ1-2, with D possibly TRBD1 on 6 matching bases. Per the germline V gene, CDR1 is LGHNT and CDR2 is FRNRAP. This CDR3 is 13 amino acids long. Trimming shortened V by 7 bases and J by 6 bases, and 15 bases separated the two germline ends.